These 4 T cell receptor beta chains were all obtained from the same sample, sequenced in a study of CD8 T cells in ankylosing spondylitis. One entry per CDR3 protein results from TCRdb running MiXCR on the 5' RACE reads. The table has 350,000 to 450,000 distinct CDR3 sequences, approximately 20% seen once. Sequencing was done on a sample of blood, either unsorted or a sorted T cell fraction (not recorded which). The receptors originated from a male donor with ankylosing spondylitis or in good health (not recorded which).

This clonotype was seen more than once but under ten times. The J gene is TRBJ2-7, the V gene TRBV12-3 or TRBV12-4; a weak D match, TRBD1 (6 bases). V lost 4 bases and J lost 3, with 16 bases in between. This CDR3 is built from 15 residues. The CDR3 sequence: CASSSSWDTLYEQYF. CDR3 bases: TGTGCCAGCAGTTCCTCTTGGGACACCCTCTACGAGCAGTACTTC.

The table lists this clonotype with a few counts. The chain combines TRBV12-3 or TRBV12-4 with TRBJ2-7; 12 nucleotides match TRBD1. Unmatched junction bases numbered 11, after V lost 5 bases and J lost 6 bases. The CDR3 is 16 amino acids. The CDR3 DNA sequence: TGTGCCAGCAGTCCGGAGGGACAGGGGGCGCGGGGCGAGCAGTACTTC. Encoded protein: CASSPEGQGARGEQYF.

The table lists this clonotype with many counts. The V call is TRBV20-1, the J call TRBJ2-7; no firm D call. The V gene lost 1 base and the J gene lost 2 bases, with 3 bases spanning the gap. This CDR3 is 11 amino acids long. Per the germline V gene, CDR1 is DFQATT and CDR2 is SNEGSKA (reference sequence). CDR3 sequence: CSARVTYEQYF. CDR3 nucleotide sequence: TGCAGTGCTAGAGTAACCTACGAGCAGTACTTC.

This chain uses TRBV12-3 or TRBV12-4 with TRBJ1-1; no clear D gene. The CDR3 spans 13 residues. Trimming took off 8 bases at V and 7 bases at J, with 17 bases between the two ends. The CDR3 nucleotides are TGTGCCAGCGGCCTTGGGTTGTCCGATGAAGCTTTCTTT. It translates to CASGLGLSDEAFF.